Each of the 4 T cell receptor beta chains below was sequenced from the same sample in a study of CXCR3-negative and CXCR3-positive naive CD8 T cells. Study-wide points: More hydrophobic TRB CDR3s occurred in CXCR3-positive than in CXCR3-negative naive cells.

These receptors lack a known antigen. The authors made the TRB cDNA libraries by 5' RACE using UMI labels. With the 5' RACE reads reprocessed, TCRdb shows one record per CDR3 protein and no DNA. Recorded for this sample: about 150,000 distinct CDR3 sequences. Sequencing was performed on naive CXCR3+ CD8+ T cells from blood. This sample's subset: CD45RO-CCR7+CD27+CD95- naive CD8+ T cells expressing CXCR3 (TNR3+). These receptors all stem from a human donor in good health. Some clones in this sample may be carry-over from other donors' samples.

This chain joins TRBV7-9 and TRBJ2-7; TCRdb's assignment of TRBD2 cannot be checked, as there is no DNA. The CDR3 has 12 residues. Looked up from germline, CDR1 is SEHNR and CDR2 is FQNEAQ (reference sequence). The CDR3 sequence: CAGSWDGSEQYF. The full variable domain, with the rest looked up from reference TRBV7-9 and TRBJ2-7, is DTGVSQNPRHKITKRGQNVTFRCDPISEHNRLYWYRQTLGQGPEFLTYFQNEAQLEKSRLLSDRFSAERPKGSFSTLEIQRTEQGDSAMYLCAGSWDGSEQYFGPGTRLTVT.

V usage is TRBV11-2 and J usage is TRBJ2-5; TCRdb indicates TRBD1, and absent DNA this call remains unverified. Germline V CDR1 and CDR2: SGHAT, FQNNGV. The CDR3 loop spans 15 amino acids. The CDR3 sequence is CASSFLGTAQETQYF.

The rearrangement uses TRBV7-9 and TRBJ1-1. Germline CDR1 reads SEHNR; CDR2 reads FQNEAQ (reference sequence). This CDR3 region has 12 residues. The CDR3 loop is CASNRMNTEAFF.

This chain links TRBV7-9 with TRBJ2-2; TCRdb selects TRBD2, and the lack of DNA leaves this call unchecked. Germline V lookup: CDR1 SEHNR, CDR2 FQNEAQ (reference sequence). The CDR3 runs to 17 residues. This CDR3 reads CASSSGTAEIFGWELFF.